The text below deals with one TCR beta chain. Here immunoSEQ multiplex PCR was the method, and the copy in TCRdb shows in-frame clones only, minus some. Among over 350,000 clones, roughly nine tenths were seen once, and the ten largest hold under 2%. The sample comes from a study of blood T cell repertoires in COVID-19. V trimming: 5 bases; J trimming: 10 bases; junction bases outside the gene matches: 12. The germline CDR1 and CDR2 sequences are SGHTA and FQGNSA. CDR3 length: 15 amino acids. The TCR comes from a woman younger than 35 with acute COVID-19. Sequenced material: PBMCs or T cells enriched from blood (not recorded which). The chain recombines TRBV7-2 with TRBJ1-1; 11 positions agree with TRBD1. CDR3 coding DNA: TGTGCCAGCAGCGGAACCGGGACAGGGGGTGTCGGAGCTTTCTTT. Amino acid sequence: CASSGTGTGGVGAFF.